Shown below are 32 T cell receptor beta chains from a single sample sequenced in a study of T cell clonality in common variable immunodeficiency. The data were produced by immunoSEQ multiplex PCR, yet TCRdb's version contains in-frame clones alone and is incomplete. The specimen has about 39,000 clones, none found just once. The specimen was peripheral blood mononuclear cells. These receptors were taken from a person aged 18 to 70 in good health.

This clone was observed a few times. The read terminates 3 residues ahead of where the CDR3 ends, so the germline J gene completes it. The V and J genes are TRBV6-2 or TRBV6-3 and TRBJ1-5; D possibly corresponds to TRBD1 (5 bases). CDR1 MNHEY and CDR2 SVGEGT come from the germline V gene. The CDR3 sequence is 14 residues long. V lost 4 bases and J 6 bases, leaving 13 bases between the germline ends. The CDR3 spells CASSSTGGTQPQHF. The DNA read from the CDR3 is TGTGCCAGCAGTTCCACGGGGGGTACTCAGCCC.

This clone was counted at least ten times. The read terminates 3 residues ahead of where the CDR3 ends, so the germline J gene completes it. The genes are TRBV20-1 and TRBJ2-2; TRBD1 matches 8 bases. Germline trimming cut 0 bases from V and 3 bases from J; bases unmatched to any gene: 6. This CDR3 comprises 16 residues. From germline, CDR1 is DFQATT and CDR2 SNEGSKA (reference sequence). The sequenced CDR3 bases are TGCAGTGCTAGAGATCACTTGACAGGGGACACCGGGGAG. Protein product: CSARDHLTGDTGE. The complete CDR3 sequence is CSARDHLTGDTGELFF.

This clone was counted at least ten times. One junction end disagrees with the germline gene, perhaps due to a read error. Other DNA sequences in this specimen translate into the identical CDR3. The covered CDR3 bases are TGCAGTGCACCGACAGGGGGGCACAACACG. This codes for CSAPTGGHNT. The CDR3, in full, reads CSAPTGGHNTIYF. The chain couples TRBV20-1 to TRBJ1-3; 9 positions agree with TRBD1. The read is 3 residues too short to cover the CDR3 end, so that end is filled in from the germline J gene. The germline V gene has CDR1 DFQATT and CDR2 SNEGSKA (reference sequence). The CDR3 has 13 residues.

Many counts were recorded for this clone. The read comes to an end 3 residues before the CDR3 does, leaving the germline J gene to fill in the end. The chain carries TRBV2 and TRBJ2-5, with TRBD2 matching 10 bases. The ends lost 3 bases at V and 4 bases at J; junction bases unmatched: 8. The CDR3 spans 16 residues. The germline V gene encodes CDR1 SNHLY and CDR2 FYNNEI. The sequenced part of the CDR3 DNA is TGTGCCAGCAGTGACCCCTCTTTAGCGGGAGGAGAGACC. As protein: CASSDPSLAGGET. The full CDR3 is CASSDPSLAGGETQYF.

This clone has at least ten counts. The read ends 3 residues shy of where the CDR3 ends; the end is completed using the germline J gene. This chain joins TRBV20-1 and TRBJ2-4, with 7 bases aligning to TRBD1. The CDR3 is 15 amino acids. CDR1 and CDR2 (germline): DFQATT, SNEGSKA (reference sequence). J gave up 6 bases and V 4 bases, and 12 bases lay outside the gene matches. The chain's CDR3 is CSAKGTVGITNIQYF. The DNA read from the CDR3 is TGCAGTGCTAAAGGGACAGTTGGAATTACAAACATT.

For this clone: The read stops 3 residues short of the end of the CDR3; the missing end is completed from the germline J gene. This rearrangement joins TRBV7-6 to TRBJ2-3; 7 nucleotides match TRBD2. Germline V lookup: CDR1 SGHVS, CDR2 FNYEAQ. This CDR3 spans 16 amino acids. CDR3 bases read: TGTGCCAGCAGCCCCGGTGGAGCGGGAACGTTTGAGACG. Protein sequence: CASSPGGAGTFET. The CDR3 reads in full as CASSPGGAGTFETQYF. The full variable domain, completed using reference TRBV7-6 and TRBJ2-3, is GAGVSQSPRYKVTKRGQDVALRCDPISGHVSLYWYRQALGQGPEFLTYFNYEAQQDKSGLPNDRFSAERPEGSISTLTIQRTEQRDSAMYRCASSPGGAGTFETQYFGPGTRLTVL.

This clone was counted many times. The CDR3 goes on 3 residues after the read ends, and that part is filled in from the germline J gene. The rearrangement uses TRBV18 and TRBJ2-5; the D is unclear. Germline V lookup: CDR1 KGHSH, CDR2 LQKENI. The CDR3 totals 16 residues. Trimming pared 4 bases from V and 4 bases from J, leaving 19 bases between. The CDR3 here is CASSRAQLRFLETQYF. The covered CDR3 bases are TGTGCCAGCTCACGGGCCCAGCTCAGGTTTTTAGAGACC.

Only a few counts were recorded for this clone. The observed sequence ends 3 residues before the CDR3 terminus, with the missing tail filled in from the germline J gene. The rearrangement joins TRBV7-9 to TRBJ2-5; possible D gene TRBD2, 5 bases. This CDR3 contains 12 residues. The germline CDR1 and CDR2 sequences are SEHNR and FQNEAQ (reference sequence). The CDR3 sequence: CASRGESDTQYF. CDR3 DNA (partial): TGTGCCAGCCGGGGAGAGTCAGATACC.

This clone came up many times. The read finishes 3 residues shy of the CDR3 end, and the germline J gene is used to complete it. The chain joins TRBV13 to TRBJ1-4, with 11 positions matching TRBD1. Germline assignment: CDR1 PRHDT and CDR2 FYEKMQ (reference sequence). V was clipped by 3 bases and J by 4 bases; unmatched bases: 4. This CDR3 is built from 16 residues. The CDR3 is CASSFGQGAINEKLFF. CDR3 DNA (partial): TGTGCCAGCAGCTTTGGACAGGGGGCGATTAATGAAAAA.

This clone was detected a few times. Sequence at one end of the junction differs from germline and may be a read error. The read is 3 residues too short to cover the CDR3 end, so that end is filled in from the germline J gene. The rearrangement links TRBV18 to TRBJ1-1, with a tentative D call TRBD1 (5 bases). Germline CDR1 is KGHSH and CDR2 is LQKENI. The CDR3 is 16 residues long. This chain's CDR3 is CASSPPGLAGRPEAFF. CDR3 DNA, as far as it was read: TGTGCCAGCTCACCACCGGGTCTGGCAGGGCGACCTGAG.

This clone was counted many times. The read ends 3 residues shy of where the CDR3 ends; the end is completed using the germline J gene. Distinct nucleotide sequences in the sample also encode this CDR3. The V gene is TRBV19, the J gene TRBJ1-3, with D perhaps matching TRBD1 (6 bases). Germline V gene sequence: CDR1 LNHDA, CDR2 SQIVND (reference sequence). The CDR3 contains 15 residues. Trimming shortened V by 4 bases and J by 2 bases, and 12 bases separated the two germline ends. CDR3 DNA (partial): TGTGCCAGTAGTACACAGGGTTACGCTGGAAACACC. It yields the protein CASSTQGYAGNT. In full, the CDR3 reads CASSTQGYAGNTIYF.

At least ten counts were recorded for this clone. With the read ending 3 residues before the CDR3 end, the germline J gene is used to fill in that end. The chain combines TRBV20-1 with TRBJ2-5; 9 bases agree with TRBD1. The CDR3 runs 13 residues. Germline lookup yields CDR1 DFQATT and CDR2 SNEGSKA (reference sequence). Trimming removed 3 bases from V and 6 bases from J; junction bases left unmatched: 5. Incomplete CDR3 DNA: TGCAGTGCTAGCTTGGGACAGGGAAAGACC. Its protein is CSASLGQGKT. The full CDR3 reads CSASLGQGKTQYF.

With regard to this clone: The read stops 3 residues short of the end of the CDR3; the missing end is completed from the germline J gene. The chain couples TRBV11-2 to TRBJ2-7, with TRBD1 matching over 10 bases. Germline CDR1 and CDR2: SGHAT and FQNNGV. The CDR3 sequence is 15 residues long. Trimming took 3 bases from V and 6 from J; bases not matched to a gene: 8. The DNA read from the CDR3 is TGTGCCAGCAGCTTCCGCCGGACAGGGGGGGGCGAG. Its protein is CASSFRRTGGGE. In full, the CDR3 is CASSFRRTGGGEQYF.

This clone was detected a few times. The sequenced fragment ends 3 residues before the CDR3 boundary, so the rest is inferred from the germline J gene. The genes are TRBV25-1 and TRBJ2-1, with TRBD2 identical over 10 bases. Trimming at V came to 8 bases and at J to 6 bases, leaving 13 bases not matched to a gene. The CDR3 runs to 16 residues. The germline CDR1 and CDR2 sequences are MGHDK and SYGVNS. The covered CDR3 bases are TGTGCCAGCGGGAAGAGAGTGCTAGCGGGAGTCAATGAG. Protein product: CASGKRVLAGVNE. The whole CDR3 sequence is CASGKRVLAGVNEQFF.

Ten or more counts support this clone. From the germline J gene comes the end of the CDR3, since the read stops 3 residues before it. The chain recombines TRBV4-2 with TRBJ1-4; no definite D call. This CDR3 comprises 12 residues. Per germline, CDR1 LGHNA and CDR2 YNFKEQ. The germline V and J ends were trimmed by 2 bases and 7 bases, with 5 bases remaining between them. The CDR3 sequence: CASSQRGEKLFF. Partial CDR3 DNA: TGTGCCAGCAGCCAAAGAGGTGAAAAA.

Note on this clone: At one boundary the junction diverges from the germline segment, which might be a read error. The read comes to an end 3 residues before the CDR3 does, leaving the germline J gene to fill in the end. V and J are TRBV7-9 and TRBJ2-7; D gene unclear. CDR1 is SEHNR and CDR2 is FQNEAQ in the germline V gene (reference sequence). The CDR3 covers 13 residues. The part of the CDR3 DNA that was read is TGTTCCAGCAGCTTAATGTCAGCCTACGAG. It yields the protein CSSSLMSAYE. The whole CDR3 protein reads CSSSLMSAYEQYF.

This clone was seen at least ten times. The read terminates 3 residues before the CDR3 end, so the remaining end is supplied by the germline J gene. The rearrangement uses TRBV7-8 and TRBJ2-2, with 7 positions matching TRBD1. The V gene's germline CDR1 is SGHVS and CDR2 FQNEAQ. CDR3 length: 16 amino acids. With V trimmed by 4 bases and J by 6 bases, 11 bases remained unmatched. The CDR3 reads CASSSQGIALAGELFF. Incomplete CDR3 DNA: TGTGCCAGCAGCTCACAGGGGATAGCTCTGGCCGGGGAG.

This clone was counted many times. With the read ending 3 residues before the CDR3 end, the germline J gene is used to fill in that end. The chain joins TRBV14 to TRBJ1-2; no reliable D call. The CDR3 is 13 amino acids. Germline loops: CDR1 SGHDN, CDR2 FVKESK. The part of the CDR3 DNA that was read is TGTGCCAGCAGCCAAAAGCTGTCCGGGGGC. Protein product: CASSQKLSGG. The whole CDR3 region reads CASSQKLSGGYTF. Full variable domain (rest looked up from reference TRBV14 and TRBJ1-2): EAGVTQFPSHSVIEKGQTVTLRCDPISGHDNLYWYRRVMGKEIKFLLHFVKESKQDESGMPNNRFLAERTGGTYSTLKVQPAELEDSGVYFCASSQKLSGGYTFGSGTRLTVV.

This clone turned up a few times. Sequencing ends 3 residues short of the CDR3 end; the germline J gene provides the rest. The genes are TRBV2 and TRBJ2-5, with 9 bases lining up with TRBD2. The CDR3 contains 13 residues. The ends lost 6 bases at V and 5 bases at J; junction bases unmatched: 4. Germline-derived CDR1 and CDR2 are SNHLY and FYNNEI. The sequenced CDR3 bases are TGTGCCAGCAGCGGAGCGGGAGGTGAGACC. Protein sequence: CASSGAGGET. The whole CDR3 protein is CASSGAGGETQYF.

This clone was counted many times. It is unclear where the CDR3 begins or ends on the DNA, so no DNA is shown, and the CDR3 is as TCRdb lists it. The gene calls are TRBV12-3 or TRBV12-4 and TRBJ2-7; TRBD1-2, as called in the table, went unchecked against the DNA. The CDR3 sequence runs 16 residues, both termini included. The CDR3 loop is CASSFGAGTSVDEQYF.

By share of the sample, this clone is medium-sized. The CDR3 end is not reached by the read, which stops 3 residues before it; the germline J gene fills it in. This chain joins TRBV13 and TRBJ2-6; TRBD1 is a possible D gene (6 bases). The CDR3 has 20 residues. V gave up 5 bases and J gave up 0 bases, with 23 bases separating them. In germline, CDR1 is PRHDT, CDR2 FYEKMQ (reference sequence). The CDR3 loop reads CASSTLGRGRTDSGANVLTF. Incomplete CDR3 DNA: TGTGCCAGCAGCACTCTGGGCAGGGGCCGAACTGACTCTGGGGCCAACGTC.

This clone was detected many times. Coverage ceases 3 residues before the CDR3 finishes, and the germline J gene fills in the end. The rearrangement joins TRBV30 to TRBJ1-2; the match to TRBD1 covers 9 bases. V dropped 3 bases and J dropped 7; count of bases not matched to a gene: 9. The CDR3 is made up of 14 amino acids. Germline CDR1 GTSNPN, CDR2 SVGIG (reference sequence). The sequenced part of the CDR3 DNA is TGTGCCTGGAGAGCACCGGGACAGGGAAGTGGC. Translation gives CAWRAPGQGSG. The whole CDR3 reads CAWRAPGQGSGYTF. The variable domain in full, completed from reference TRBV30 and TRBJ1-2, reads SQTIHQWPATLVQPVGSPLSLECTVEGTSNPNLYWYRQAAGRGLQLLFYSVGIGQISSEVPQNLSASRPQDRQFILSSKKLLLSDSGFYLCAWRAPGQGSGYTFGSGTRLTVV.

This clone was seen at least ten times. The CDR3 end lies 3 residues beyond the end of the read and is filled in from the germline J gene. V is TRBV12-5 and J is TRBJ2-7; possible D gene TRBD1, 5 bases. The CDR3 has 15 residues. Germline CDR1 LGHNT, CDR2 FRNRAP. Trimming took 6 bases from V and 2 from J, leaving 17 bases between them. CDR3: CASGPPGAQTYEQYF. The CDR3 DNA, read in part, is TGTGCTAGTGGCCCCCCTGGGGCCCAAACCTACGAG.

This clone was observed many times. The CDR3 reads CASSEDRGSADTQYF. The DNA read from the CDR3 is TGTGCCAGCAGTGAAGACAGGGGGTCAGCAGATACG. The rearrangement uses TRBV2 and TRBJ2-3, with TRBD1 identical over 8 bases. The CDR3 goes on 3 residues after the read ends, and that part is filled in from the germline J gene. V lost 1 base, J lost 4 bases, and 4 bases stayed unmatched. This CDR3 is built from 15 residues. The germline CDR1 and CDR2 sequences are SNHLY and FYNNEI.

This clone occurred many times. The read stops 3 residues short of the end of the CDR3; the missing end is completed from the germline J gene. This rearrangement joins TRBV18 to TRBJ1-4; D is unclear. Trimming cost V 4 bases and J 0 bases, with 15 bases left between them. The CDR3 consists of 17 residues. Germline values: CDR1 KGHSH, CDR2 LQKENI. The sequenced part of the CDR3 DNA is TGTGCCAGCTCACTATTCCCCGGGGAGGCAACTAATGAAAAA. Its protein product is CASSLFPGEATNEK. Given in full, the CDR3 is CASSLFPGEATNEKLFF.

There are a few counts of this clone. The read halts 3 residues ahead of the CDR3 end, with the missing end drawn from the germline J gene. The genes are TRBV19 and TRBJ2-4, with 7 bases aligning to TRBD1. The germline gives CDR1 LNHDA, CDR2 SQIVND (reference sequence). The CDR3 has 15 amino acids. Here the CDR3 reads CASSPGQGVHYGQYF. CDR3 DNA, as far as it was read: TGTGCCAGTAGCCCGGGGCAGGGGGTACACTATGGT.

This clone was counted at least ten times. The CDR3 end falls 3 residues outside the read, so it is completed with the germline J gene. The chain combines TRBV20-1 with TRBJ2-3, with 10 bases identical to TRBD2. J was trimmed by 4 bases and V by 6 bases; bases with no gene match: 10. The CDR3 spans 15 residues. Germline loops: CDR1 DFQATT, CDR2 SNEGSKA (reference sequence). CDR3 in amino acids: CSAQRGTSEADTQYF. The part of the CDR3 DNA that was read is TGCAGTGCACAGAGGGGGACTAGCGAAGCAGATACG.

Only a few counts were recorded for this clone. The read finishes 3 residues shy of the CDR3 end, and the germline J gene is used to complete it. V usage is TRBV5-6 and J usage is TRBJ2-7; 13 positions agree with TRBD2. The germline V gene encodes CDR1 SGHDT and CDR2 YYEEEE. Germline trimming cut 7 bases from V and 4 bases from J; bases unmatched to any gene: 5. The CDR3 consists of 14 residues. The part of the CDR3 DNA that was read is TGTGCCAGCTCTCGGACTAGCGGGAGTTACGAG. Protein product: CASSRTSGSYE. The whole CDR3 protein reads CASSRTSGSYEQYF.

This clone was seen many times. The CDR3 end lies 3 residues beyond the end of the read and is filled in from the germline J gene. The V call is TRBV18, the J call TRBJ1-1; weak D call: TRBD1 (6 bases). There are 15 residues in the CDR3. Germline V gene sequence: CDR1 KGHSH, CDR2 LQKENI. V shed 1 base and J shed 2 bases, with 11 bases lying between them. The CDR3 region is CASSPRETGNTEAFF. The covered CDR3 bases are TGTGCCAGCTCACCACGCGAGACAGGTAACACTGAA. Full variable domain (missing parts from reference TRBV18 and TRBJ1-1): NAGVMQNPRHLVRRRGQEARLRCSPMKGHSHVYWYRQLPEEGLKFMVYLQKENIIDESGMPKERFSAEFPKEGPSILRIQQVVRGDSAAYFCASSPRETGNTEAFFGQGTRLTVV.

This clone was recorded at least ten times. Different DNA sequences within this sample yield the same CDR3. This CDR3 reads CASSPGQNQETQYF. CDR3 bases read: TGTGCCAGCTCACCCGGACAGAACCAAGAGACC. The chain uses TRBV18 and TRBJ2-5, with a weak D call TRBD1 (6 bases). The read terminates 3 residues before the CDR3 end, so the remaining end is supplied by the germline J gene. The CDR3 loop spans 14 amino acids. Germline V lookup: CDR1 KGHSH, CDR2 LQKENI. The V gene lost 3 bases and the J gene lost 0 bases, with 8 bases spanning the gap.

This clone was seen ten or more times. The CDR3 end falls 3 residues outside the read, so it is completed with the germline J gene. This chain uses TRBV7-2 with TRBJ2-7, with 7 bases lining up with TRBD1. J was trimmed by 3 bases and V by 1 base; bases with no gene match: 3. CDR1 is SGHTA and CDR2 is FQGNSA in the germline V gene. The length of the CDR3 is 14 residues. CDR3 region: CASSLVTGNYEQYF. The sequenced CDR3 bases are TGTGCCAGCAGCTTAGTGACAGGGAACTACGAG.

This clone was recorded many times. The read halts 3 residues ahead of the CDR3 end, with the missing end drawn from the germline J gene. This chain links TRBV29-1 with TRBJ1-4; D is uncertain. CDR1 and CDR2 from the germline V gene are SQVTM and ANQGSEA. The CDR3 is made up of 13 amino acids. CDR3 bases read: TGCAGCGTTGAGGAGGGCTATAATTCACCA. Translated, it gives CSVEEGYNSP. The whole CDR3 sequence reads CSVEEGYNSPLFF.